These 21 T cell receptor beta chains were all obtained from the same sample, sequenced in a study of shared clonotypes between healthy human individuals (TCRdb year 2020). Library preparation employed the immunoSEQ multiplex PCR assay. The immuneACCESS repertoire file appears here via TCRdb, limited to in-frame rearrangements. These files lack a portion of the clones; in checked studies, under half of the deficit traces to unresolved V genes, and the cause of the others is not known. The sample table lists around 2.5 million clones, 93% of them with a count of one. The leading ten clones occupy about 0.39% of the sample. The sample was naive CD4+ T cells from PBMCs. The sample's cell subset or site, from its label and the paper: CD45RA+ positively selected. These receptor sequences come from a man aged 18-30 years in good health. Some clones in this sample may be carry-over from other donors' samples.

The chain is built from TRBV5-8 and TRBJ2-7, with 7 bases identical to TRBD2. The CDR3 has 14 residues. V shed 4 bases and J 4 bases; nucleotides not matched to a gene: 8. Looked up from germline, CDR1 is SGHTS and CDR2 is YDEGEE. The DNA for the CDR3 is TGTGCCAGCAGCGCCCGGACGGGAGGTTACGAGCAGTACTTC. It is translated as CASSARTGGYEQYF.

The genes are TRBV6-5 and TRBJ2-2; TRBD2 agrees at 12 bases. The CDR3 totals 15 residues. Germline lookup yields CDR1 MNHEY and CDR2 SVGAGI. J was trimmed by 7 bases and V by 7 bases; bases with no gene match: 7. CDR3 loop: CASTRLAGVVGELFF. For the CDR3, the DNA is TGTGCCAGCACCAGACTAGCGGGAGTGGTCGGGGAGCTGTTTTTT.

As regards this clone: Different DNA sequences within this sample yield the same CDR3. The genes are TRBV19 and TRBJ2-7; 12 bases align to TRBD1. CDR3 length: 14 residues. The V gene end was trimmed by 5 bases and the J gene end by 4 bases; junction bases not matched to a gene: 3. CDR1 is LNHDA, CDR2 SQIVND, per germline (reference sequence). DNA of the CDR3: TGTGCCAGTAGTCGGGACAGGGGGCCGTACGAGCAGTACTTC. It codes for CASSRDRGPYEQYF.

The chain has TRBV5-5 and TRBJ1-1, with 10 positions matching TRBD1. The CDR3 sequence is 15 residues long. In germline, CDR1 is SGHKS, CDR2 YYEKEE (reference sequence). V shed 2 bases and J 4 bases; nucleotides not matched to a gene: 5. CDR3 region: CASSFRGQGGTEAFF. Written as DNA, the CDR3 is TGTGCCAGCAGCTTCAGAGGACAGGGGGGCACTGAAGCTTTCTTT.

The chain carries TRBV9 and TRBJ2-3; possibly TRBD2 for D (6 bases). The V end lost 0 bases, the J end lost 1 base, and 18 bases lay between the germline ends. The CDR3 covers 18 residues. The germline CDR1 and CDR2 sequences are SGDLS and YYNGEE. CDR3 in DNA: TGTGCCAGCAGCGTAGCTTGGAGACCCTCGGGGGGCACAGATACGCAGTATTTT. Its protein is CASSVAWRPSGGTDTQYF.

This rearrangement joins TRBV7-9 to TRBJ2-7; D may be TRBD2 (5 bases). Trimming removed 5 bases from V and 3 bases from J, with 23 bases in between. The CDR3 contains 17 residues. CDR1 is SEHNR, CDR2 FQNEAQ, per germline (reference sequence). CDR3 protein: CASSAYPPLSGYYEQYF. The CDR3 region has the DNA TGTGCCAGCAGCGCTTACCCCCCCTTAAGCGGTTACTACGAGCAGTACTTC.

CDR3 in DNA: TGTGCCAGCAGTTTAACAGGGCCTCGCGAGCAGTACTTC. This encodes CASSLTGPREQYF. The J gene is TRBJ2-7, the V gene TRBV27; D is possibly TRBD1 (6 bases). This CDR3 has 13 residues. Trimming removed 2 bases from V and 6 bases from J, with 11 bases in between. From germline, CDR1 is MNHEY and CDR2 SMNVEV (reference sequence).

The gene calls are TRBV6-5 and TRBJ1-1; no clear D. This CDR3 comprises 14 residues. V was clipped by 7 bases and J by 4 bases, with 16 bases between them. Looked up from germline, CDR1 is MNHEY and CDR2 is SVGAGI. The CDR3 DNA reads TGTGCCAGCAAGAAGAGGGCCTGGGGCACTGAAGCTTTCTTT. Translation: CASKKRAWGTEAFF.

The genes are TRBV7-9 and TRBJ1-2, with 7 bases aligning to TRBD1. With 4 bases clipped from V and 7 bases from J, the junction kept 6 bases outside the gene matches. Germline loops: CDR1 SEHNR, CDR2 FQNEAQ (reference sequence). The CDR3 runs to 13 residues. CDR3 nucleotides: TGTGCCAGCAGCTCTAGGGGGCTCCCTGGCTACACCTTC. It specifies CASSSRGLPGYTF. The entire variable domain, with the rest obtained from reference TRBV7-9 and TRBJ1-2, is as follows: DTGVSQNPRHKITKRGQNVTFRCDPISEHNRLYWYRQTLGQGPEFLTYFQNEAQLEKSRLLSDRFSAERPKGSFSTLEIQRTEQGDSAMYLCASSSRGLPGYTFGSGTRLTVV.

This sequence joins TRBV7-2 and TRBJ2-2; D gene unclear. The germline CDR1 and CDR2 sequences are SGHTA and FQGNSA. The CDR3 has 14 residues. The V gene lost 3 bases and the J gene lost 6 bases, with 11 bases spanning the gap. CDR3 nucleotides: TGTGCCAGCAGCTTTTTAAACCTTGCCGGGGAGCTGTTTTTT. Translated, it gives CASSFLNLAGELFF.

The rearrangement links TRBV14 to TRBJ1-2, with 10 nucleotides matching TRBD1. Germline V gives CDR1 SGHDN, CDR2 FVKESK. The J segment lost 4 bases and the V segment lost 3 bases, leaving 8 bases of the junction unmatched. CDR3 length: 16 amino acids. The CDR3 here is CASSHQPGQGSYGYTF. The CDR3 coding sequence is TGTGCCAGCAGCCATCAACCGGGACAGGGGTCCTATGGCTACACCTTC.

As concerns this clone: The sample carries other DNA sequences with the same CDR3. The rearrangement joins TRBV9 to TRBJ2-3, with TRBD1 matching over 11 bases. J lost 6 bases, V lost 0 bases, and 3 bases had no gene match. The CDR3 has 15 amino acids. CDR1 SGDLS and CDR2 YYNGEE come from the germline V gene. The CDR3 here is CASSVGTGGADTQYF. The CDR3 DNA follows: TGTGCCAGCAGCGTAGGGACAGGGGGCGCGGATACGCAGTATTTT.

V and J are TRBV6-5 and TRBJ1-1; D is undetermined. Germline CDR1 and CDR2: MNHEY and SVGAGI. V lost 6 bases, J lost 7 bases, and 21 bases lay in between. The CDR3 contains 15 residues. CDR3 nucleotides: TGTGCCAGCAGACGACTCGATTCATGGGTGGGTGAAGCTTTCTTT. Residues: CASRRLDSWVGEAFF.

CDR3 sequence reads: CASSPRQGINEKLFF. CDR3 nucleotide sequence: TGTGCCAGCTCACCTAGACAGGGTATTAATGAAAAACTGTTTTTT. The rearrangement joins TRBV18 to TRBJ1-4; TRBD1 aligns across 7 bases. CDR1 KGHSH and CDR2 LQKENI come from the germline V gene. Losses at the gene ends were 3 bases for V and 4 bases for J; bases not matched to a gene: 5. CDR3 size: 15 residues.

J is TRBJ2-3 and V is TRBV7-2; the D is unclear. The CDR3 loop spans 15 amino acids. Trimming shortened V by 3 bases and J by 1 base, and 11 bases separated the two germline ends. Germline values: CDR1 SGHTA, CDR2 FQGNSA. In nucleotides, the CDR3 is TGTGCCAGCAGCTTTGTCGGCCCTGGCACAGATACGCAGTATTTT. Its translation: CASSFVGPGTDTQYF.

The rearrangement joins TRBV28 to TRBJ1-2; D call uncertain. Trimming removed 7 bases at V and 3 bases at J, with 9 bases between. CDR3 length: 12 amino acids. The germline CDR1 and CDR2 sequences are MDHEN and SYDVKM. This CDR3 is CASTKLDYGYTF. The CDR3 DNA sequence: TGTGCCAGCACGAAACTGGACTATGGCTACACCTTC.

This chain links TRBV30 with TRBJ2-2; D perhaps matches TRBD2 (7 bases). V was trimmed by 6 bases and J by 6 bases, leaving 14 bases between them. There are 13 residues in the CDR3. CDR1 GTSNPN and CDR2 SVGIG come from the germline V gene (reference sequence). The CDR3 coding sequence is TGTGCCTGTCCTGGGGGGGGCCCCGGGGAGCTGTTTTTT. Its translation: CACPGGGPGELFF.

The chain couples TRBV7-3 to TRBJ1-2; the match to TRBD1 covers 7 bases. CDR1 SGHTA and CDR2 FQGTGA come from the germline V gene. V shed 1 base and J 3 bases; nucleotides not matched to a gene: 5. The CDR3 runs 15 residues. For the CDR3, the DNA is TGTGCCAGCAGCTTAAGTGGGGACAGTCACTATGGCTACACCTTC. Its protein is CASSLSGDSHYGYTF.

The chain joins TRBV5-6 to TRBJ2-7; D gene unclear. The germline gives CDR1 SGHDT, CDR2 YYEEEE. The CDR3 contains 16 residues. Trimming took off 1 base at V and 3 bases at J, with 17 bases between the two ends. The chain's CDR3 is CASSLYGPSSRYEQYF. CDR3 in DNA: TGTGCCAGCAGCTTGTATGGACCAAGCAGTCGCTACGAGCAGTACTTC.

The genes are TRBV28 and TRBJ2-1; 10 bases fit TRBD2. CDR1 MDHEN and CDR2 SYDVKM come from the germline V gene. There are 16 residues in the CDR3. The J segment lost 0 bases and the V segment lost 5 bases, leaving 4 bases of the junction unmatched. The CDR3 spells CASSPSGRSSYNEQFF. In DNA form, the CDR3 reads TGTGCCAGCAGTCCTAGCGGGAGAAGCTCCTACAATGAGCAGTTCTTC.

The chain joins TRBV19 to TRBJ2-7, with TRBD1 identical over 8 bases. The CDR3 has 15 residues. Trimming removed 2 bases from V and 6 bases from J; junction bases left unmatched: 9. Germline CDR1 and CDR2: LNHDA and SQIVND (reference sequence). The CDR3 protein is CASSISAGGASEQYF. In DNA form, the CDR3 reads TGTGCCAGTAGTATATCAGCAGGGGGCGCATCCGAGCAGTACTTC.